Following are 9 T cell receptor beta chains from one sample sequenced in a study of cytomegalovirus exposure and HLA in healthy donors. The primer mix had 60 Vbeta and 13 Jbeta primers. Generated by immunoSEQ multiplex PCR, the TCRdb table keeps only in-frame clones and is missing some. The sample has roughly 84,000 clones, less than 85% seen once. Sequenced sample: PBMCs. The receptors originated from a human donor in good health.

This clone was seen a handful of times. The V call is TRBV7-9, the J call TRBJ2-1, with D hard to call. The CDR3 runs to 12 residues. The V end lost 6 bases, the J end lost 5 bases, and 8 bases lay between the germline ends. Germline loops: CDR1 SEHNR, CDR2 FQNEAQ (reference sequence). In DNA form, the CDR3 reads TGTGCCAGCAGTTCTACGAACAATGAGCAGTTCTTC. This encodes CASSSTNNEQFF. Full variable domain (rest looked up from reference TRBV7-9 and TRBJ2-1): DTGVSQNPRHKITKRGQNVTFRCDPISEHNRLYWYRQTLGQGPEFLTYFQNEAQLEKSRLLSDRFSAERPKGSFSTLEIQRTEQGDSAMYLCASSSTNNEQFFGPGTRLTVL.

In this sample, this clone turned up a few times. The chain uses TRBV11-2 and TRBJ2-5; 8 bases match TRBD2. The J segment lost 5 bases and the V segment lost 5 bases, leaving 16 bases of the junction unmatched. Germline CDR1 and CDR2: SGHAT and FQNNGV. CDR3 size: 17 residues. The CDR3 DNA reads as TGTGCCAGCAGCGCCATCCGGGGACTAGGAGTGGTCGAGACCCAGTACTTC. Translating it yields CASSAIRGLGVVETQYF.

Only a few counts were recorded for this clone. The V and J genes are TRBV5-6 and TRBJ2-2, with TRBD2 matching 15 bases. This CDR3 comprises 16 residues. V shed 4 bases, J shed 5 bases, and the junction held 3 bases outside the gene matches. The germline gives CDR1 SGHDT, CDR2 YYEEEE. CDR3 DNA: TGTGCCAGCAGCCTGGGACTAGCGGGGGGAACCGGGGAGCTGTTTTTT. Its protein product is CASSLGLAGGTGELFF.

CDR3 nucleotides: TGCGCCAGCAGCTTGGACAGGGAGGGTGAAAAACTGTTTTTT. Translation: CASSLDREGEKLFF. The genes are TRBV5-1 and TRBJ1-4, with D perhaps TRBD1 (6 bases). The CDR3 totals 14 residues. V dropped 0 bases and J dropped 7 bases, with 10 bases sitting between them. The V gene's germline CDR1 is SGHRS and CDR2 YFSETQ.

The chain is built from TRBV9 and TRBJ2-7, with 7 bases that match TRBD2. Trimming at V came to 0 bases and at J to 0 bases, leaving 3 bases not matched to a gene. Germline V gene lookup returns CDR1 SGDLS and CDR2 YYNGEE. The length of the CDR3 is 15 residues. CDR3 in amino acids: CASSVAGGSSYEQYF. CDR3 bases: TGTGCCAGCAGCGTAGCGGGAGGCAGCTCCTACGAGCAGTACTTC.

The chain carries TRBV4-1 and TRBJ1-6; D is unresolved. Germline V lookup: CDR1 MGHRA, CDR2 YSYEKL. Trimming removed 0 bases at V and 1 base at J, with 7 bases between. The CDR3 consists of 16 residues. The CDR3 DNA reads as TGCGCCAGCAGCCAAGACGAGTTATCCTATAATTCACCCCTCCACTTT. Its translation is CASSQDELSYNSPLHF.

The rearrangement uses TRBV27 and TRBJ2-7; D may be TRBD1 (6 bases). Looked up from germline, CDR1 is MNHEY and CDR2 is SMNVEV (reference sequence). The CDR3 has 15 residues. The V and J ends lost 0 bases and 2 bases respectively, with 11 bases between them. The CDR3 coding sequence is TGTGCCAGCAGTTTATCACCAGGGGCCCCCTACGAGCAGTACTTC. Translating gives CASSLSPGAPYEQYF.

Comments on this clone: Germline and junction disagree at one end, which may indicate a read error. V gene TRBV5-4 combines with J gene TRBJ2-5, with TRBD2 matching over 8 bases. Germline V gene lookup returns CDR1 SGHNT and CDR2 YYREEE (reference sequence). The CDR3 has 12 amino acids. CDR3 sequence: CASSPHGERGNF. The CDR3 nucleotides read TGTGCCAGCAGCCCCCACGGAGAGCGGGGGAACTTC.

Regarding this clone: One junction end disagrees with the germline gene, perhaps due to a read error. CDR3 sequence: CASSQDLGSSYPF. The CDR3 DNA sequence: TGCGCCAGCAGCCAAGATCTTGGGAGCTCCTACCCCTTC. The J gene is TRBJ1-2, the V gene TRBV4-3; no reliable D call. Per the germline V gene, CDR1 is LGHNA and CDR2 is YSLEER. This CDR3 spans 13 amino acids.